The source of this T cell receptor (beta chain) is a study of T cell responses to AZD1222 COVID-19 vaccine. Overall study context: Combined were second doses at about 4 or about 12 weeks. Overall study results and limits: Spike-specific TCR breadth rose after two AZD1222 doses, and depth rose as well. Across spike, vaccine-associated CD4 TCRs were found, dominant at 160-218 and 743-854.

Assay: immunoSEQ multiplex PCR; the TCRdb copy retains only in-frame clones and omits some. Among roughly 140,000 clones, 70% to 90% were seen once, and the ten largest hold roughly 4.7%. As to this clone: What it recognizes is unknown.

Trimming left V 0 bases short and J 3 bases short, with 14 bases between. The length of the CDR3 is 16 residues. Germline V gene lookup returns CDR1 KGHSH and CDR2 LQKENI. The chain combines TRBV18 with TRBJ1-1; D is ambiguous. The sequence was collected from an adult in good health. The sample in question was peripheral blood, obtained on day 0 of AZD1222 vaccination. The CDR3 bases are TGTGCCAGCTCACCACCCGTGGGCAGAGTGGACACTGAAGCTTTCTTT. It yields the protein CASSPPVGRVDTEAFF.